Shown below are 21 T cell receptor beta chains from a single sample sequenced in a study of blood T cells in healthy people across ages. Together with a sample-barcoded 5' primer, a J-beta primer mix was included in a second PCR lasting about 7 to 12 cycles. TCRdb used MiXCR to reprocess the 5' RACE reads, holding one entry per CDR3 protein. In the table there are around 990,000 distinct CDR3 sequences, under 30% of which are singletons. The sample was also reused in another study, on T cells of mothers and their children.

The specimen was blood. These receptors were taken from a girl aged 2 to 9 in good health.

This clonotype has only a few counts. This sequence joins TRBV28 and TRBJ2-2; 8 bases are shared with TRBD2. V lost 9 bases and J lost 5; bases outside the gene matches: 8. The germline V gene encodes CDR1 MDHEN and CDR2 SYDVKM. This CDR3 has 14 amino acids. CDR3 DNA sequence: TGTGCCAGTACCGGACTAGCAGGAACCGGGGAGCTGTTTTTT. It is translated as CASTGLAGTGELFF.

There are a few counts of this clonotype. The chain links TRBV7-3 to TRBJ2-5; perhaps TRBD2 as D (5 bases). The V end was cut by 6 bases, the J end by 1 base, with 15 bases between. In germline, CDR1 is SGHTA, CDR2 FQGTGA. The CDR3 sequence is 15 residues long. In DNA, the CDR3 is TGTGCCAGCAGTCCCCTGCTAGCTCCCCAAGAGACCCAGTACTTC. Protein sequence: CASSPLLAPQETQYF.

The chain links TRBV11-1 to TRBJ2-6; D call uncertain. This CDR3 has 15 residues. V was shortened by 1 base and J by 4 bases, with 8 bases between the two germline ends. The germline V gene encodes CDR1 SGHAT and CDR2 FQDESV (reference sequence). The CDR3 protein is CASSLGARGANVLTF. The CDR3 DNA reads TGTGCCAGCAGCTTAGGTGCGAGGGGGGCCAACGTCCTGACTTTC.

A few counts support this clonotype. The chain recombines TRBV29-1 with TRBJ2-7; 7 bases agree with TRBD2. Germline V gene sequence: CDR1 SQVTM, CDR2 ANQGSEA. The length of the CDR3 is 13 residues. The J segment lost 1 base and the V segment lost 3 bases, leaving 3 bases of the junction unmatched. The CDR3 region is CSVEVGGSYEQYF. In nucleotides, the CDR3 is TGCAGCGTTGAGGTGGGGGGGTCCTACGAGCAGTACTTC.

This clonotype came up a few times. V usage is TRBV21-1 and J usage is TRBJ1-2. TRBV21-1 is noted as a pseudogene. The length of the CDR3 is 18 residues. CDR3: CASSKEWLALPMKSGYTF. CDR3 in DNA: TGTGCCAGCAGCAAAGAGTGGTTGGCCCTCCCTATGAAGTCTGGCTACACCTTC.

This clonotype was seen a few times. The chain employs TRBV7-9 and TRBJ2-3; weak D call: TRBD2 (5 bases). The V end lost 5 bases, the J end lost 7 bases, and 13 bases lay between the germline ends. The CDR3 has 13 amino acids. Germline V lookup: CDR1 SEHNR, CDR2 FQNEAQ (reference sequence). This CDR3 reads CASSLRVSYTQYF. DNA of the CDR3: TGTGCCAGCAGCCTGAGGGTTAGCTATACGCAGTATTTT.

This clonotype was counted a few times. This sequence joins TRBV7-9 and TRBJ1-6, with D perhaps TRBD1 (6 bases). The V end lost 10 bases, the J end lost 3 bases, and 22 bases lay between the germline ends. The CDR3 runs 17 residues. Germline lookup yields CDR1 SEHNR and CDR2 FQNEAQ (reference sequence). The CDR3 here is CATTKGGEGVYNSPLHF. The CDR3 nucleotides read TGTGCCACCACAAAAGGTGGAGAGGGGGTCTATAATTCACCCCTCCACTTT.

This clonotype was recorded a few times. The V gene is TRBV20-1, the J gene TRBJ2-7, with TRBD2 identical over 9 bases. CDR3 length equals 14 residues. Germline trimming cut 1 base from V and 7 bases from J; bases unmatched to any gene: 8. CDR1 and CDR2 (germline): DFQATT, SNEGSKA (reference sequence). The CDR3 DNA is TGCAGTGCTAGAGTTCGAGCGGGGGGTGGAGAGCAGTACTTC. Translated: CSARVRAGGGEQYF.

The chain combines TRBV24-1 with TRBJ2-5, with D unclear. Germline V gene data show CDR1 as KGHDR and CDR2 as SFDVKD. The CDR3 is 14 residues long. The V and J ends lost 3 bases and 3 bases respectively, with 10 bases between them. CDR3 loop: CATSDPRAEETQYF. CDR3 DNA: TGTGCCACCAGTGATCCTCGGGCAGAAGAGACCCAGTACTTC.

This sequence joins TRBV20-1 and TRBJ1-1; TRBD1 aligns across 8 bases. Trimming cost V 6 bases and J 9 bases; bases outside gene matches: 12. The CDR3 loop spans 13 amino acids. Germline CDR1 reads DFQATT; CDR2 reads SNEGSKA (reference sequence). In DNA, the CDR3 is TGCAGTGCCACATTCGACAGGGGAACCCAAGCTTTCTTT. As protein: CSATFDRGTQAFF.

This clonotype was detected only a few times. Written as DNA, the CDR3 is TGTGCCAGCAGCTTAGCGCTAACCCGGCAAGAGACCCAGTACTTC. Protein product: CASSLALTRQETQYF. V gene TRBV7-2 combines with J gene TRBJ2-5; D is undetermined. The CDR3 length is 15 residues. Trimming shortened V by 0 bases and J by 2 bases, and 10 bases separated the two germline ends. CDR1 is SGHTA, CDR2 FQGNSA, per germline.

The chain recombines TRBV20-1 with TRBJ1-4; tentative D call: TRBD1 (5 bases). This CDR3 comprises 13 residues. Germline V gives CDR1 DFQATT, CDR2 SNEGSKA (reference sequence). V was pared by 6 bases and J by 2 bases, with 10 bases between. This CDR3 reads CSARAGTNEKLFF. The DNA for the CDR3 is TGCAGTGCAAGGGCAGGGACTAATGAAAAACTGTTTTTT.

The gene calls are TRBV5-1 and TRBJ2-3; no clear D. The V gene lost 7 bases and the J gene lost 6 bases, with 15 bases spanning the gap. Germline V gene lookup returns CDR1 SGHRS and CDR2 YFSETQ. This CDR3 has 13 residues. CDR3 loop: CASSPEGLDTQYF. DNA of the CDR3: TGCGCCAGCTCCCCGGAAGGGCTCGATACGCAGTATTTT. The complete variable domain, with remaining parts taken from reference TRBV5-1 and TRBJ2-3, reads KAGVTQTPRYLIKTRGQQVTLSCSPISGHRSVSWYQQTPGQGLQFLFEYFSETQRNKGNFPGRFSGRQFSNSRSEMNVSTLELGDSALYLCASSPEGLDTQYFGPGTRLTVL.

The J gene is TRBJ1-2, the V gene TRBV25-1; D ambiguous. CDR1 is MGHDK, CDR2 SYGVNS, per germline. V lost 5 bases and J lost 4, with 11 bases in between. This CDR3 is 13 amino acids long. The CDR3, as DNA: TGTGCCAGCAGTCTTACAGCCTTCTATGGCTACACCTTC. Its translation is CASSLTAFYGYTF.

The chain joins TRBV9 to TRBJ2-6, with 8 bases lining up with TRBD1. Trimming took 1 base from V and 0 from J; bases not matched to a gene: 9. CDR3 length: 19 amino acids. Germline V lookup: CDR1 SGDLS, CDR2 YYNGEE. In DNA, the CDR3 is TGTGCCAGCAGCGTACCGTACCCGGGGACAGGCTCTGGGGCCAACGTCCTGACTTTC. It is translated as CASSVPYPGTGSGANVLTF.

This chain uses TRBV3-1 with TRBJ2-7, with 9 bases matching TRBD1. Losses at the gene ends were 0 bases for V and 2 bases for J; bases not matched to a gene: 11. The germline V gene encodes CDR1 LGHDT and CDR2 YNNKEL (reference sequence). This CDR3 has 18 amino acids. In DNA, the CDR3 is TGTGCCAGCAGCCAAGAAGGAAGGAGACAGGGGGAACCCTACGAGCAGTACTTC. Translation gives CASSQEGRRQGEPYEQYF.

The CDR3 DNA follows: TGTGCCAGCAGTTTATTTCCCGGGCCTCCAACGGCTTTCTTT. It specifies CASSLFPGPPTAFF. The gene calls are TRBV28 and TRBJ1-1; D is unclear. CDR1 is MDHEN and CDR2 is SYDVKM in the germline V gene. V lost 1 base to trimming and J lost 11 bases, with 17 bases between them. The CDR3 totals 14 residues.

V gene TRBV11-2 combines with J gene TRBJ2-1; D not certain. Germline V gene lookup returns CDR1 SGHAT and CDR2 FQNNGV. V was clipped by 3 bases and J by 5 bases, with 8 bases between them. The CDR3 contains 13 residues. The CDR3 protein is CASSFDPDNEQFF. CDR3 bases: TGTGCCAGCAGCTTCGACCCCGACAATGAGCAGTTCTTC.

The rearrangement joins TRBV7-9 to TRBJ2-5, with D perhaps TRBD2 (5 bases). This CDR3 has 15 amino acids. V gave up 5 bases and J gave up 0 bases, with 13 bases separating them. Germline CDR1 and CDR2: SEHNR and FQNEAQ (reference sequence). CDR3: CASSPRDAYQETQYF. The CDR3 DNA reads TGTGCCAGCAGCCCCCGGGATGCTTACCAAGAGACCCAGTACTTC.

This clonotype was detected only a few times. The rearrangement links TRBV14 to TRBJ2-5; 11 bases are a match to TRBD2. CDR1 SGHDN and CDR2 FVKESK come from the germline V gene. This CDR3 spans 17 amino acids. The V gene end was trimmed by 0 bases and the J gene end by 5 bases; junction bases not matched to a gene: 8. The DNA for the CDR3 is TGTGCCAGCAGCCAAGATCCGGCTAGCGGGAGGTGGGAGACCCAGTACTTC. It specifies CASSQDPASGRWETQYF.

The rearrangement uses TRBV7-9 and TRBJ2-2; no firm D call. Germline V gene lookup returns CDR1 SEHNR and CDR2 FQNEAQ (reference sequence). Deletions cut 5 bases from V and 6 bases from J, with 13 bases between. This CDR3 has 14 residues. CDR3 bases: TGTGCCAGCAGCCCCCTTGACCGCTCCGGGGAGCTGTTTTTT. Protein: CASSPLDRSGELFF.